This T cell receptor beta chain stems from a study of cytomegalovirus exposure and HLA in healthy donors. Study-wide points: Apart from CMV serostatus, no immune exposure information was available. Presence/absence analyses treated sequencing depth as roughly uniform across donors.

This clone came up a few times. Antigen: not known. Vbeta (60) and Jbeta (13) primers were used in the PCR. The table came from immunoSEQ multiplex PCR; TCRdb's copy has only in-frame clones and leaves some out. The sample yields over 110,000 clones, around three quarters seen once. This CDR3 comprises 14 residues. V lost 2 bases and J 3 bases, leaving 10 bases between the germline ends. Germline V gene sequence: CDR1 MNHNY, CDR2 SVGAGI (reference sequence). This sequence was found in a woman under 30 in good health and CMV-seropositive. This chain connects TRBV6-6 to TRBJ1-1; D is undetermined. Sequenced sample: PBMCs. For the CDR3, the DNA is TGTGCCAGCAGTTACAGAGGATCGCACACTGAAGCTTTCTTT. Amino acid sequence: CASSYRGSHTEAFF.